This T cell receptor (beta chain) is drawn from a study of OX40 agonist ivuxolimab in advanced cancers. Looking at the study overall: Ivuxolimab is an agonistic anti-OX40 (CD134) antibody, and patients were treated with it. Three patients showed partial responses: one hepatocellular carcinoma and two cutaneous melanoma cases. General study points: On average, CD8+ T cells showed a greater number of expanded clones than CD4+.

Trimming left V 3 bases short and J 4 bases short, with 11 bases between. Per the germline V gene, CDR1 is SEHNR and CDR2 is FQNEAQ (reference sequence). CDR3 length equals 14 residues. TCRdb keeps only in-frame clones here, not all; method: immunoSEQ multiplex PCR. Of 65,000 or so clones in the sample, approximately 80% were seen once. Of note for this clone: Its matching antigen is unknown. In the same sample, other DNA sequences code for this CDR3.

Sequenced here: CD4+ or CD8+ T cells sorted from blood, sampled in a trial of the OX40 agonist ivuxolimab. The V gene is TRBV7-9, the J gene TRBJ2-3; D is perhaps TRBD2 (5 bases). The TCR sequence derives from an adult with an advanced solid tumor such as melanoma, head and neck, liver or kidney cancer. The DNA for the CDR3 is TGTGCCAGCAGCTTCGAGGGTGGGCCAGATACGCAGTATTTT. It is translated as CASSFEGGPDTQYF. The variable domain in full, completed from reference TRBV7-9 and TRBJ2-3, reads DTGVSQNPRHKITKRGQNVTFRCDPISEHNRLYWYRQTLGQGPEFLTYFQNEAQLEKSRLLSDRFSAERPKGSFSTLEIQRTEQGDSAMYLCASSFEGGPDTQYFGPGTRLTVL.